This entry concerns a single T cell receptor beta chain. These data belong to a study of CD8+ T cells in alopecia areata. Isolated RNA was reverse transcribed into cDNA used as the sequencing template. Clones were read by immunoSEQ multiplex PCR, and TCRdb kept only the in-frame ones, dropping some. The sample comprises about 150,000 clones, less than 65% of which are singletons, and roughly 21% rests with the top ten. CDR1 and CDR2 (germline): SQVTM, ANQGSEA. The V gene lost 4 bases and the J gene lost 7 bases, with 7 bases spanning the gap. This CDR3 is 10 amino acids long. The receptor comes from a human donor with alopecia areata. The J gene is TRBJ1-1, the V gene TRBV29-1; D remains ambiguous. Specimen: CD8+ T cells sorted from blood, collected at week 0. CDR3 DNA: TGCAGCGTTGCACGAGGTGAAGCTTTCTTT. It codes for CSVARGEAFF.